This TCR beta chain appears in the sequencing data of a study of T cell repertoires in cytomegalovirus infection. This clonotype appeared many times. V dropped 8 bases and J dropped 6 bases, with 25 bases sitting between them. In germline, CDR1 is SEHNR, CDR2 FQNEAQ (reference sequence). The length of the CDR3 is 16 residues. TCRdb re-derived calls from the reads in MiXCR, one entry per CDR3 protein. The profile shows approximately 490,000 distinct CDR3 sequences, around 10% of them singletons. The origin of this receptor is a human donor in good health (CMV status not recorded). Some clones in this sample may be carry-over from other donors' samples. The sample consisted of PBMCs. V is TRBV7-9 and J is TRBJ1-1; weak D call: TRBD1 (6 bases). The chain's CDR3 is CASSIYRARITAEAFF. The DNA of the CDR3 is TGTGCCAGCTCCATCTACAGGGCACGTATAACCGCTGAAGCTTTCTTT. The full variable domain, its missing parts supplied by reference TRBV7-9 and TRBJ1-1, is DTGVSQNPRHKITKRGQNVTFRCDPISEHNRLYWYRQTLGQGPEFLTYFQNEAQLEKSRLLSDRFSAERPKGSFSTLEIQRTEQGDSAMYLCASSIYRARITAEAFFGQGTRLTVV.